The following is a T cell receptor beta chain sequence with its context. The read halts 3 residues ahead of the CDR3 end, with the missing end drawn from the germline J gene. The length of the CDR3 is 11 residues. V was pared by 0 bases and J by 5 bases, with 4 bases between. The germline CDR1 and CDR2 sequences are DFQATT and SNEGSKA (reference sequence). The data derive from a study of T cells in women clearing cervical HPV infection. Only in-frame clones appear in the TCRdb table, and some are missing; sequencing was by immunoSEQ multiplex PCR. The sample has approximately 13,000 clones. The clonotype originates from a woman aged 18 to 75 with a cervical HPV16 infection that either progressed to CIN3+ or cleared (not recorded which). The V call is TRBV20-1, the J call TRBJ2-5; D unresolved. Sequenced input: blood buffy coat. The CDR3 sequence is CSARDRETQYF. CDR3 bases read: TGCAGTGCTAGAGATCGTGAGACC.